This T cell receptor beta chain was captured by sequencing in a study of T-cell memory formation after mild COVID-19. The sample holds a few counts of this clonotype. Looked up from germline, CDR1 is SGHAT and CDR2 is FQNNGV. The CDR3 extends over 13 amino acids. Trimming cost V 1 base and J 4 bases, with 5 bases left between them. TCRdb ran MiXCR on the 5' RACE reads and lists one entry per CDR3 protein. This table holds hundreds of thousands of distinct CDR3 sequences, roughly 18% found once. The chain has TRBV11-2 and TRBJ2-1, with no clear D. This receptor was taken from a man between 18 and 35 years old who had mild COVID-19 (a few samples of this study predate the infection). Cell type and time point are not known. Sequencing was performed on PBMCs or a T cell subset sorted from them (not recorded which). CDR3 nucleotide sequence: TGTGCCAGCAGCTTAGGTTGGTACAATGAGCAGTTCTTC. Residues: CASSLGWYNEQFF.